The 20 T cell receptor beta chains given below trace back to one sample, sequenced in a study of CD8 T cells in ankylosing spondylitis. In TCRdb, the 5' RACE reads were re-called with MiXCR into one record per CDR3 protein. The data hold about 96,000 distinct CDR3 sequences, with around 27% observed a single time. The sample was blood, either unsorted or a sorted T cell fraction (not recorded which). These TCRs come from a male donor with ankylosing spondylitis or in good health (not recorded which).

Only a few counts were recorded for this clonotype. The rearrangement links TRBV9 to TRBJ2-1; TRBD2 aligns across 8 bases. V trimming: 3 bases; J trimming: 9 bases; junction bases outside the gene matches: 11. CDR3 length equals 15 residues. CDR1 SGDLS and CDR2 YYNGEE come from the germline V gene. CDR3 DNA sequence: TGTGCCAGCAGCGCGCAAAGCGGGAGCGATAGTGAGCAGTTCTTC. Its protein product is CASSAQSGSDSEQFF.

J is TRBJ1-1 and V is TRBV5-1, with D perhaps TRBD1 (5 bases). The ends were cut back, 2 bases at V and 1 base at J, with 9 bases in the middle. CDR3 length: 14 residues. Germline V gene lookup returns CDR1 SGHRS and CDR2 YFSETQ. The CDR3 DNA is TGCGCCAGCAGCTTCGACAGCCAGAACACTGAAGCTTTCTTT. This sequence encodes CASSFDSQNTEAFF.

CDR3 region: CSVELGQGPQHF. Here the CDR3 DNA reads TGCAGCGTTGAATTGGGACAGGGGCCCCAGCATTTT. The rearrangement uses TRBV29-1 and TRBJ1-5; 9 nucleotides align to TRBD1. The CDR3 totals 12 residues. The J segment lost 9 bases and the V segment lost 2 bases, leaving 2 bases of the junction unmatched. Germline values: CDR1 SQVTM, CDR2 ANQGSEA.

This clonotype was recorded at least ten times. The genes are TRBV12-3 or TRBV12-4 and TRBJ2-3, with D perhaps being TRBD1 or TRBD2 (5 bases each). This CDR3 spans 14 amino acids. V was trimmed by 3 bases and J by 6 bases, leaving 13 bases between them. The CDR3 here is CASSFGLGEDTQYF. In DNA, the CDR3 is TGTGCCAGCAGTTTCGGCCTAGGGGAGGATACGCAGTATTTT.

This clonotype has ten or more counts. The CDR3 DNA reads as TGCAGTGCTAGAGATCCGGGACAAAGAAACATTCAGTACTTC. Translating gives CSARDPGQRNIQYF. This chain links TRBV20-1 with TRBJ2-4; TRBD1 might be the D (6 bases). Germline V lookup: CDR1 DFQATT, CDR2 SNEGSKA (reference sequence). Trimming removed 0 bases from V and 6 bases from J, with 12 bases in between. CDR3 length: 14 amino acids.

This clonotype was seen a few times. This chain connects TRBV20-1 to TRBJ1-1; D is ambiguous. This CDR3 spans 13 amino acids. V was clipped by 6 bases and J by 3 bases, with 14 bases between them. Germline assignment: CDR1 DFQATT and CDR2 SNEGSKA (reference sequence). CDR3 residues: CSANEGMDTEAFF. The CDR3 region has the DNA TGCAGTGCCAACGAGGGTATGGACACTGAAGCTTTCTTT.

The rearrangement uses TRBV20-1 and TRBJ2-1; 10 bases are a match to TRBD2. Germline lookup yields CDR1 DFQATT and CDR2 SNEGSKA (reference sequence). The CDR3 consists of 13 residues. V trimming: 7 bases; J trimming: 8 bases; junction bases outside the gene matches: 8. The CDR3: CSGERGGTDEQFF. The CDR3 nucleotides are TGCAGTGGGGAGCGGGGGGGCACGGATGAGCAGTTCTTC.

The rearrangement links TRBV27 to TRBJ2-1, with 12 nucleotides matching TRBD2. The V gene's germline CDR1 is MNHEY and CDR2 SMNVEV (reference sequence). The V segment lost 6 bases and the J segment 9 bases; nucleotides outside the gene matches: 9. This CDR3 has 15 residues. CDR3 loop: CASRLTSGSTSEQFF. CDR3 coding DNA: TGTGCCAGCAGGCTGACTAGCGGGAGTACTTCTGAGCAGTTCTTC.

This clonotype occurred a few times. V and J are TRBV7-2 and TRBJ2-7; D gene ambiguous. CDR3 length: 13 residues. In germline, CDR1 is SGHTA, CDR2 FQGNSA. V lost 8 bases and J lost 4, with 15 bases in between. The CDR3 spells CASSTLYGYEQYF. The CDR3 region has the DNA TGTGCCAGCTCTACCCTCTATGGGTACGAGCAGTACTTC.

This clonotype was counted at least ten times. This chain joins TRBV28 and TRBJ1-1; D is unclear. V was cut by 11 bases and J by 1 base, with 8 bases left in between. Germline V lookup: CDR1 MDHEN, CDR2 SYDVKM. The CDR3 runs 11 residues. The CDR3 sequence is CALKRNTEAFF. The CDR3 DNA reads as TGTGCCCTGAAAAGGAACACTGAAGCTTTCTTT.

This clonotype was detected many times. The chain recombines TRBV5-1 with TRBJ2-7; D is perhaps TRBD1 or TRBD2 (5 bases each). Germline-derived CDR1 and CDR2 are SGHRS and YFSETQ. V dropped 5 bases and J dropped 7 bases, with 25 bases sitting between them. The CDR3 loop spans 16 amino acids. CDR3 nucleotides: TGCGCCAGCAGTTGGGGACCGGGCCGTACCCCTGGAGAGCAGTACTTC. It specifies CASSWGPGRTPGEQYF.

CDR3 protein: CSAVIPGGTEIYEQYF. In nucleotides, the CDR3 is TGCAGTGCTGTTATCCCAGGAGGGACGGAAATCTACGAGCAGTACTTC. J is TRBJ2-7 and V is TRBV20-1; maybe TRBD2 (6 bases). The CDR3 loop spans 16 amino acids. Trimming shortened V by 5 bases and J by 3 bases, and 23 bases separated the two germline ends. Germline V gene lookup returns CDR1 DFQATT and CDR2 SNEGSKA (reference sequence).

Here the CDR3 DNA reads TGCGCCAGCAGCTTGGAAACTGTTCGGGAGACCCAGTACTTC. This encodes CASSLETVRETQYF. V is TRBV5-1 and J is TRBJ2-5; D gene unclear. This CDR3 is 14 amino acids long. Trimming cost V 0 bases and J 5 bases, with 11 bases left between them. Germline V gives CDR1 SGHRS, CDR2 YFSETQ.

This CDR3 is CASSFREGDTQYF. The CDR3 region has the DNA TGTGCCAGCAGCTTCAGGGAGGGGGATACGCAGTATTTT. The chain has TRBV7-3 and TRBJ2-3; 7 bases are shared with TRBD2. V was pared by 3 bases and J by 6 bases, with 3 bases of the junction left unmatched. This CDR3 has 13 residues. Germline V gives CDR1 SGHTA, CDR2 FQGTGA.

This clonotype was picked up many times. This chain connects TRBV10-3 to TRBJ1-6, with D unclear. This CDR3 is built from 12 residues. The V end was cut by 6 bases, the J end by 8 bases, with 8 bases between. Germline V CDR1 and CDR2: ENHRY, SYGVKD. For the CDR3, the DNA is TGTGCCATCAGCGGAGGTGATTCACCCCTCCACTTT. Its protein is CAISGGDSPLHF.

This clonotype was picked up a small number of times. The chain recombines TRBV29-1 with TRBJ1-3; D is perhaps TRBD1 (5 bases). The V gene lost 7 bases and the J gene lost 2 bases, with 9 bases spanning the gap. The CDR3 sequence is 12 residues long. In germline, CDR1 is SQVTM, CDR2 ANQGSEA. The CDR3 loop is CSGKGAGNTIYF. CDR3 DNA sequence: TGCAGCGGTAAAGGGGCTGGAAACACCATATATTTT.

This clonotype appeared many times. The chain joins TRBV5-1 to TRBJ2-6; D unclear. Germline lookup yields CDR1 SGHRS and CDR2 YFSETQ. Trimming stripped 0 bases from V and 1 base from J, with 14 bases between. CDR3 length: 18 amino acids. The CDR3 is CASSLDSPILSGANVLTF. As DNA, the CDR3 is TGCGCCAGCAGCTTGGATAGTCCCATCCTATCTGGGGCCAACGTCCTGACTTTC. The whole variable domain, remainder taken from reference TRBV5-1 and TRBJ2-6, is KAGVTQTPRYLIKTRGQQVTLSCSPISGHRSVSWYQQTPGQGLQFLFEYFSETQRNKGNFPGRFSGRQFSNSRSEMNVSTLELGDSALYLCASSLDSPILSGANVLTFGAGSRLTVL.

Ten or more counts support this clonotype. The rearrangement links TRBV5-1 to TRBJ2-2; the D gene is possibly TRBD1 (5 bases). The length of the CDR3 is 14 residues. V lost 1 base and J 4 bases, leaving 8 bases between the germline ends. Per the germline V gene, CDR1 is SGHRS and CDR2 is YFSETQ. The chain's CDR3 is CASSLRQITGELFF. As DNA, the CDR3 is TGCGCCAGCAGCTTGAGACAGATCACCGGGGAGCTGTTTTTT.

This clonotype was seen a handful of times. The chain joins TRBV5-1 to TRBJ2-2; D ambiguous. In germline, CDR1 is SGHRS, CDR2 YFSETQ. The CDR3 extends over 14 amino acids. Trimming pared 2 bases from V and 6 bases from J, leaving 11 bases between. DNA of the CDR3: TGCGCCAGCAGCTTTACCGTTGGGGCCGGGGAGCTGTTTTTT. This translates into CASSFTVGAGELFF.

This sequence joins TRBV5-5 and TRBJ2-5; 7 bases map to TRBD2. With V trimmed by 2 bases and J by 0 bases, 7 bases remained unmatched. Germline lookup yields CDR1 SGHKS and CDR2 YYEKEE (reference sequence). The CDR3 is 16 amino acids. The CDR3 DNA is TGTGCCAGCAGCTTCGGTCCCGGGGGGTACCAAGAGACCCAGTACTTC. It specifies CASSFGPGGYQETQYF.